This TCR beta chain derives from a study of T-cell reconstitution after alpha-beta-depleted transplantation in children (dated by TCRdb to about 2016). With respect to the entire study: Using TCR repertoire profiling, the study quantitatively followed how T-cell immune reconstitution unfolded in children after TCRalphabeta/CD19-depleted allogeneic hematopoietic cell transplantation.

Findings and caveats that apply to the study as a whole: In some patients, high TCRbeta diversity at day 60 was attributed to recipient T cells and intrathymic progenitors that had survived conditioning. Apparently early alphabetaT-cell count recovery about two months after transplant reportedly relied on only several hundred rapidly expanded clones derived from non-depleted graft cells. Over the following months the frequencies of hyperexpanded clones went down, and after one year T-cell counts and TCRbeta diversity were mostly credited to newly produced T cells.

The sample's treatment or condition label, decoded: allogeneic hematopoietic cell transplantation with graft depleted of TCRalphabeta T cells and CD19 B cells. The transplant recipients were children given TCRalphabeta/CD19-depleted allogeneic hematopoietic cell grafts. The protocol used for the library was PCR. TCRdb lists the instrument as Illumina HiSeq 2500. TCR libraries were prepared with molecular barcoding, using unique molecular identifiers to normalize TCRbeta repertoire quantification. TCRdb's own reprocessing of the public reads used fastp at Q25 and MiXCR and kept productive beta chains. Each record represents a unique CDR3 protein, reported with the most common genes and DNA among its rows. This sample holds around 450,000 distinct CDR3 sequences; around 46% were observed only once. Under 35% of the sample is taken by the ten largest. From V the trimming removes 7 bases and from J it removes 2 bases, while the gene matches leave 14 bases of the junction unaccounted for. Taken from the germline V gene, the CDR1 and CDR2 loops are MDHEN and SYDVKM. The CDR3 goes from the cysteine to the phenylalanine over 20 residues. CDR3 DNA is the only sequence kept; it has 60 bases, read in frame from the first base.

This clonotype was detected ten times or more. Its antigen has not been determined. Nothing much larger sits one base from this clone, and base qualities are not available. The clonotype originates from a girl aged 2-10 years with aplastic anemia, due to receive a stem cell transplant. Recombination connected TRBV28 to TRBJ2-2; TRBD2 agrees with 15 junctional bases. The input for sequencing was PBMCs, taken before TCRalphabeta/CD19-depleted stem cell transplant. The sequenced DNA: TGTGCCAGCATCCCCGGACTAGCGGGAGGGGTCCCTCTAAACACCGGGGAGCTGTTTTTT. Its product reads: CASIPGLAGGVPLNTGELFF.